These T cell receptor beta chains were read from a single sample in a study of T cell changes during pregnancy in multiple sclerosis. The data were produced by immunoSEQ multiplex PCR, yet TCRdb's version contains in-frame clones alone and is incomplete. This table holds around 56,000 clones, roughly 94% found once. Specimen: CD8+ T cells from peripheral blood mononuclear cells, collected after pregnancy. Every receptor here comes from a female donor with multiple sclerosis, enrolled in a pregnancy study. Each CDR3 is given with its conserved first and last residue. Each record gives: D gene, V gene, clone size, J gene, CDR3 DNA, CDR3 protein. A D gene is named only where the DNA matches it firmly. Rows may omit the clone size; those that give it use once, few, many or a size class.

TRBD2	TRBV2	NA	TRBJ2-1	TGTGCCAGCAAGGTAGCGGGAGGGGCCAATGAGCAGTTCTTC	CASKVAGGANEQFF
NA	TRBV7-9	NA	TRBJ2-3	TGTGCCACCGGCGGGGTGGATACGCAGTATTTT	CATGGVDTQYF
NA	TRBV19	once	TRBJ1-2	TGTGCCACCTCCACCCATCCGAACAGTTATAACTATGGCTACACCTTC	CATSTHPNSYNYGYTF
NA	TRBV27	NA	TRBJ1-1	TGTGCCAGCAGTCCTAGGGCTGGGGGGAGGACTGAAGCTTTCTTT	CASSPRAGGRTEAFF
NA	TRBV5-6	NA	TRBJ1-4	TGTGCCAGCAGCTTGACCCTAAATGAAAAACTGTTTTTT	CASSLTLNEKLFF
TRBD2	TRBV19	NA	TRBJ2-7	TGTGCCAGTAGTATAAGTACAGGACTAGCGGGACGCGAGCAGTACTTC	CASSISTGLAGREQYF
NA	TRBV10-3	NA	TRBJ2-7	TGTGCCATCACCGTGGACAGTTCCTACGAGCAGTACTTC	CAITVDSSYEQYF
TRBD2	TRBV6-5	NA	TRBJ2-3	TGTGCCAGCAGTAAGGCGGGAGGGGGTACGCAGTATTTT	CASSKAGGGTQYF
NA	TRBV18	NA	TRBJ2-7	TGTGCCAGCTCACCACCAAACACCGACTACGAGCAGTACTTC	CASSPPNTDYEQYF
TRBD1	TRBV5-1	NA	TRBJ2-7	TGCGCCAGCAGCTTGGGTAGGGGGCGAACATCCTACGAGCAGTACTTC	CASSLGRGRTSYEQYF
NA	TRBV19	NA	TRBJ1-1	TGTGCCAGTAGTATAGAGTTGAGCACTGAAGCTTTCTTT	CASSIELSTEAFF
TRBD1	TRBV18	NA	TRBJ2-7	TGTGCCAGCTCATCCCCGGGACAGGGGACCTACGAGCAGTACTTC	CASSSPGQGTYEQYF
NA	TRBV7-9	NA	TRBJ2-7	TGTGCCAGCAGCCCAACGGGGTACGAGCAGTACTTC	CASSPTGYEQYF
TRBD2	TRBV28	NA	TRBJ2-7	TGTGCCAGCAGTTTAAGGCTAGCGGGGGGCTACGAGCAGTACTTC	CASSLRLAGGYEQYF
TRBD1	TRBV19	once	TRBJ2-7	TGTGCCAGTAGTATCAGGACAGGGGGCATGATGGGGGAGCAGTACTTC	CASSIRTGGMMGEQYF
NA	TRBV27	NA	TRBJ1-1	TGTGCCAGCAGTTTAGGCTCCTTGAACACTGAAGCTTTCTTT	CASSLGSLNTEAFF
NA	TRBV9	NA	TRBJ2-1	TGTGCCAGCAGCGTAGACGGGGAATCCTACAATGAGCAGTTCTTC	CASSVDGESYNEQFF
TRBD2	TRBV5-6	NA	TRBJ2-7	TGTGCCAGCAGCTTGTGGGCGGGAGGGCACTACGAGCAGTACTTC	CASSLWAGGHYEQYF
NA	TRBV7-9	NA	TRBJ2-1	TGTGCCAGCAGCCCACCGATCGGGTACAATGAGCAGTTCTTC	CASSPPIGYNEQFF
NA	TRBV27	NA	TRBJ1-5	TGTGCCAGCAGTCCGACAGTCAGCAATCAGCCCCAGCATTTT	CASSPTVSNQPQHF
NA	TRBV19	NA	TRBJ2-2	TGTGCCAGTAGTTACGGGAGTTCGGCCGGGGAGCTGTTTTTT	CASSYGSSAGELFF
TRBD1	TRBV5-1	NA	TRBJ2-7	TGCGCCACCAGAGGACAGGGGGAGTACGAGCAGTACTTC	CATRGQGEYEQYF
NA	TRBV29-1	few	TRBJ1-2	TGCAGCGTCCAAAACATATTTGGCTACACCTTC	CSVQNIFGYTF
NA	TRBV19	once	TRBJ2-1	TGTGCCAGTAGTGCCTCTAGCTCCTACAATGAGCAGTTCTTC	CASSASSSYNEQFF
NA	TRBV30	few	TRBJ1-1	TGTGCCTGGAGTGGTGACAGGAGTGAAGCTTTCTTT	CAWSGDRSEAFF
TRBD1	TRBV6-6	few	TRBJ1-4	TGTGCCAGCACCGACAGGGGAGGACTGTTTTTT	CASTDRGGLFF
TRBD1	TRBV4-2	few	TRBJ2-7	TGTGCCAGCAGCCTAGGACAGGATACCTCCTACGAGCAGTACTTC	CASSLGQDTSYEQYF
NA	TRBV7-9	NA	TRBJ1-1	TGTGCCAGCAGCGCGTCGACCAGGAAAGCTTTCTTT	CASSASTRKAFF
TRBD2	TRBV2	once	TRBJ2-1	TGTGCCAGCAGTGCACTAGCGGGTAGCAATGAGCAGTTCTTC	CASSALAGSNEQFF
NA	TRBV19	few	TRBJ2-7	TGTGCCAGTAGTTATGTCCAGGGAGGCGAGCAGTACTTC	CASSYVQGGEQYF
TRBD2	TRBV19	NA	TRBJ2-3	TGTGCCAGTAAGAAGCGGGAGTATTCAGATACGCAGTATTTT	CASKKREYSDTQYF
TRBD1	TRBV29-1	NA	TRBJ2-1	TGCAGCGTGGTTGACAGGGAATCCTACAATGAGCAGTTCTTC	CSVVDRESYNEQFF
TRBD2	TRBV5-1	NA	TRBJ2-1	TGCGCCAGCAGCCTTGGACTAGCGGGAGACGGTGAGCAGTTCTTC	CASSLGLAGDGEQFF
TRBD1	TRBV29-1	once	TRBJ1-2	TGCAGTACCCCCGCGACAGGGAGTTTGGAAGAGGACTATGGCTACACCTTC	CSTPATGSLEEDYGYTF
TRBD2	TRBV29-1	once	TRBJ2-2	TGCAGCGTTGCGACTAGCGGCACCGGGGAGCTGTTTTTT	CSVATSGTGELFF
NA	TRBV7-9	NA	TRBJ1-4	TGTGCCAGCAGCTTATTCAGGGACTGGGAGGGCACTAATGAAAAACTGTTTTTT	CASSLFRDWEGTNEKLFF
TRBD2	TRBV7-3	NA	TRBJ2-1	TGTGCCAGCAGCTTAACTATCCCTCGAGCGGGAGGCCGGAATGAGCAGTTCTTC	CASSLTIPRAGGRNEQFF
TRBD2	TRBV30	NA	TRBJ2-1	TGTGCCTGGAGTCCCGGGACTAGCGGCTACAATGAGCAGTTCTTC	CAWSPGTSGYNEQFF
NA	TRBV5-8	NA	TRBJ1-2	TGTGCCAGCAGCTTGCCTGGGGGGGATGGCTACACCTTC	CASSLPGGDGYTF
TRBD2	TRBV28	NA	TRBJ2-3	TGTGCCAGCAGTTTGGGGGGGACTAGCGGGAGCAGCACAGATACGCAGTATTTT	CASSLGGTSGSSTDTQYF
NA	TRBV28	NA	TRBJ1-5	TGTGCCAGCAGCCAACCGGGACTCTCGATGGTAAGCAATCAGCCCCAGCATTTT	CASSQPGLSMVSNQPQHF
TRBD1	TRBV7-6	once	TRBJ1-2	TGTGCCAGCAGCTCAAGGACAGGGGGCGGCTACACCTTC	CASSSRTGGGYTF
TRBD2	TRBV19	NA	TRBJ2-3	TGTGCCAGTAGTATAGGAGCGGGAGATCCCGATACGCAGTATTTT	CASSIGAGDPDTQYF